This T cell receptor (beta chain) was identified during a study of sequential checkpoint blockade in melanoma (dated by TCRdb to the late 2010s). At the level of the whole study: Patients were assigned by 1:1 randomization to either first-line nivolumab followed by ipilimumab (arm A) or ipilimumab followed by nivolumab (arm B). Maintenance nivolumab came after both trial sequences.

For this clone: Its antigen is still unknown. No much larger clone is present one base from it, and per-base qualities are unavailable.

What this sample's treatment or condition label stands for: randomized to nivolumab then ipilimumab (arm A) or the reverse (arm B). None of the patients in the trial had previously been given DNA-damaging chemotherapy. Thawed PBMCs were sorted on a FACS Aria II flow cytometer to isolate live CD3+CD8+ cells negative for CD19 and CD56. Samples were obtained from patients with melanoma enrolled in CheckMate 064, a randomized, open-label phase II trial of sequential checkpoint blockade. Peripheral blood mononuclear cells were collected by leukapheresis, purified using Ficoll-Paque, and frozen in human serum containing roughly 9.4% DMSO. Purity of sorted blood CD3+CD8+ cells was verified at >95% immediately after sorting, followed by DNA extraction. Overall study results and their limits: The model for predicting response that combines TCR metrics with mutation burden needs to be validated in larger, independent patient cohorts.

The immunoSEQ Assay was used to immunosequence TCRbeta CDR3 regions from genomic DNA. Before high-throughput sequencing, genomic DNA was amplified using bias-controlled multiplex PCR. On the authors' methods: To quantify the absolute abundance of each unique TCRbeta CDR3 region, the sequences were collapsed and filtered. Clonality, defined as 1 minus Pielou's evenness, was calculated using only productive rearrangements. A previously published method was used to identify clones with significantly greater frequencies in on-treatment samples than in baseline samples. TCRdb's version of the immuneACCESS table is confined to in-frame rearrangements and falls short of the full clone set. An unresolved V gene accounts for under half of the shortfall where checked; the remainder is of unknown origin. V, J and clone size reflect that table, while D and trimming were determined from the DNA. This sample holds fewer than 20,000 clones; about 70% were observed only once. 20% to 25% of the sample belongs to the ten largest clones.

Sample: CD8+ T cells sorted from blood (inferred from file names), taken from a patient given nivolumab and ipilimumab in sequence. The receptor was isolated from a human donor with melanoma.

The sequenced DNA: TGTGCCACCAGCAGAGACGACAGTCTGACCTACGGTGAGCAGTACTTC. The resulting protein is CATSRDDSLTYGEQYF. Recombination connected TRBV15 to TRBJ2-7, with TRBD1 as a weak D call on 5 bases. V and J are truncated by 0 bases and 7 bases respectively, leaving an intervening sequence of 19 bases. Via the germline V gene (reference sequence), CDR1 is LNHNV and CDR2 YYDKDF. There are 16 amino acids in the CDR3, from cysteine to phenylalanine inclusive. Only the CDR3 region is kept as DNA, spanning 48 bases read in frame from base 1.